The 8 T cell receptor beta chains reported below all come from one sample, sequenced in a study of shared clonotypes between healthy human individuals. Naive CD8 cells, CD45RO-negative and positively selected for CCR7, excluded terminally differentiated effector memory CD45RA+ cells. Method: immunoSEQ multiplex PCR; TCRdb's copy keeps in-frame clones and lacks some. This repertoire shows about 2 million clones, about 94% found once; its top ten account for 0.85% to 1.3%. Sequenced: naive CD8+ T cells sorted from blood. These receptors were taken from a man aged 18 to 30 in good health.

To note about this clone: This sample also contains other DNA sequences that code for the same CDR3. The chain carries TRBV15 and TRBJ1-5, with a tentative D call TRBD1 (6 bases). CDR3 length equals 15 residues. CDR1 is LNHNV, CDR2 YYDKDF, per germline (reference sequence). Trimming removed 5 bases at V and 0 bases at J, with 11 bases between. Here the CDR3 DNA reads TGTGCCACCAGCCGAGGGGGAAATAGCAATCAGCCCCAGCATTTT. Its protein product is CATSRGGNSNQPQHF.

V usage is TRBV14 and J usage is TRBJ2-1; TRBD1 aligns across 10 bases. Trimming at V came to 5 bases and at J to 3 bases, leaving 7 bases not matched to a gene. Per the germline V gene, CDR1 is SGHDN and CDR2 is FVKESK. CDR3 size: 16 residues. CDR3 in DNA: TGTGCCAGCAGCAACCGGGACAGGGGATACTACAATGAGCAGTTCTTC. It encodes CASSNRDRGYYNEQFF.

This clone occurred a few times. This sample includes further DNA sequences coding for the same CDR3. The V gene is TRBV6-1, the J gene TRBJ2-7; D is undetermined. CDR1 and CDR2 from the germline V gene are MNHNS and SASEGT. Trimming shortened V by 0 bases and J by 3 bases, and 6 bases separated the two germline ends. This CDR3 region has 13 residues. In DNA, the CDR3 is TGTGCCAGCAGTGAAGCGCTTCTCTACGAGCAGTACTTC. Residues: CASSEALLYEQYF.

This rearrangement joins TRBV27 to TRBJ1-5; 7 positions match TRBD1. Germline CDR1 reads MNHEY; CDR2 reads SMNVEV (reference sequence). CDR3 length: 17 residues. V trimming: 6 bases; J trimming: 1 base; junction bases outside the gene matches: 12. The CDR3 bases are TGTGCCAGCAGCCCTAAGACAGGGCGTGGGAGCAATCAGCCCCAGCATTTT. This gives the protein CASSPKTGRGSNQPQHF.

The rearrangement links TRBV4-3 to TRBJ2-5; TRBD1 matches 7 bases. The better agreement between TRBJ2-7 and the DNA end casts doubt on the J call. The CDR3 totals 15 residues. CDR1 LGHNA and CDR2 YSLEER come from the germline V gene. The chain's CDR3 is CASSPAWDSSYEQYF. The CDR3 coding sequence is TGCGCCAGCAGCCCAGCGTGGGACAGCTCCTACGAGCAGTACTTC.

The CDR3 region is CANSEVNSDTQYF. The CDR3, as DNA: TGTGCCAACTCTGAGGTAAACTCAGATACGCAGTATTTT. The rearrangement uses TRBV2 and TRBJ2-3; D gene uncertain. Germline V CDR1 and CDR2: SNHLY, FYNNEI. The CDR3 totals 13 residues. V shed 10 bases and J shed 4 bases, with 15 bases lying between them.

The genes are TRBV5-1 and TRBJ1-1; D is perhaps TRBD1 (5 bases). Trimming took off 4 bases at V and 13 bases at J, with 14 bases between the two ends. CDR1 is SGHRS and CDR2 is YFSETQ in the germline V gene. There are 11 residues in the CDR3. CDR3 region: CASSLGTGLFF. The CDR3 DNA follows: TGCGCCAGCAGCCTCGGGACGGGTCTTTTCTTT.

This clone has only one observation. The V gene is TRBV30, the J gene TRBJ1-2; no clear D gene. This CDR3 has 12 amino acids. Trimming removed 5 bases from V and 8 bases from J, with 15 bases in between. CDR1 and CDR2 (germline): GTSNPN, SVGIG (reference sequence). The chain's CDR3 is CAWYPSPGGYTF. CDR3 coding DNA: TGTGCCTGGTATCCGAGCCCCGGCGGCTACACCTTC. Supplemented by reference TRBV30 and TRBJ1-2, the full variable domain reads SQTIHQWPATLVQPVGSPLSLECTVEGTSNPNLYWYRQAAGRGLQLLFYSVGIGQISSEVPQNLSASRPQDRQFILSSKKLLLSDSGFYLCAWYPSPGGYTFGSGTRLTVV.